Below, 10 T cell receptor beta chains from the same sample are listed, as sequenced in a study of blood T cell repertoires in COVID-19. Produced via immunoSEQ multiplex PCR; TCRdb's table is partial and in-frame only. Of hundreds of thousands of clones detected, roughly 85% appear once; the ten largest clones hold approximately 5.1%. Sequencing was done on a sample of peripheral blood. Receptor source: a man aged 50-59 years with COVID-19, enrolled during active disease.

V is TRBV19 and J is TRBJ1-4; maybe TRBD1 (5 bases). The CDR3 contains 18 residues. V dropped 2 bases and J dropped 2 bases, with 18 bases sitting between them. Germline V gene lookup returns CDR1 LNHDA and CDR2 SQIVND (reference sequence). The CDR3 sequence: CASSIQLGRGSTNEKLFF. The CDR3 coding sequence is TGTGCCAGTAGTATACAGCTTGGGAGGGGTTCGACTAATGAAAAACTGTTTTTT.

V usage is TRBV18 and J usage is TRBJ1-1; D remains ambiguous. The ends were cut back, 3 bases at V and 5 bases at J, with 10 bases in the middle. CDR1 and CDR2 (germline): KGHSH, LQKENI. This CDR3 region has 13 residues. In DNA form, the CDR3 reads TGTGCCAGCTCACCCGGTAGAGCTACTGAAGCTTTCTTT. Its protein product is CASSPGRATEAFF.

This rearrangement joins TRBV10-3 to TRBJ1-5; D is undetermined. Trimming removed 11 bases at V and 3 bases at J, with 17 bases between. The CDR3 contains 14 residues. Germline-derived CDR1 and CDR2 are ENHRY and SYGVKD. The CDR3 coding sequence is TGTGCCTCCACGTCGGGGAGAGACAATCAGCCCCAGCATTTT. Translation: CASTSGRDNQPQHF.

The chain joins TRBV6-4 to TRBJ1-1, with D perhaps TRBD1 (5 bases). The germline V and J ends were trimmed by 6 bases and 5 bases, with 13 bases remaining between them. CDR1 is MRHNA and CDR2 is SNTAGT in the germline V gene. The CDR3 extends over 13 amino acids. CDR3 loop: CASSEGAWTEAFF. In DNA form, the CDR3 reads TGTGCCAGCAGCGAAGGGGCTTGGACTGAAGCTTTCTTT.

The rearrangement uses TRBV29-1 and TRBJ2-2; 9 nucleotides align to TRBD2. After removal of 4 bases from V and 2 bases from J, the junction contained 5 bases not matched to a gene. The CDR3 spans 15 residues. CDR1 and CDR2 (germline): SQVTM, ANQGSEA. DNA of the CDR3: TGCAGCGTTGTCGGCGGGGGGGCCAACACCGGGGAGCTGTTTTTT. The encoded protein is CSVVGGGANTGELFF.

The gene calls are TRBV6-5 and TRBJ1-1; 7 bases align to TRBD1. Trimming cost V 7 bases and J 5 bases; bases outside gene matches: 7. This CDR3 has 13 residues. Germline V gene sequence: CDR1 MNHEY, CDR2 SVGAGI. CDR3 bases: TGTGCCAGCATGGAGAGGGGGCGTACTGAAGCTTTCTTT. Its protein is CASMERGRTEAFF.

This clone has only one observation. The J gene is TRBJ1-5, the V gene TRBV19, with a possible D match to TRBD1 (5 bases). CDR1 and CDR2 (germline): LNHDA, SQIVND (reference sequence). V lost 10 bases to trimming and J lost 6 bases, with 19 bases between them. The CDR3 runs to 14 residues. The CDR3 region is CAISSLGGTQPQHF. For the CDR3, the DNA is TGTGCCATATCGTCTTTGGGGGGAACTCAGCCCCAGCATTTT.

This clone was recorded a few times. The chain is built from TRBV30 and TRBJ2-1; 8 bases align to TRBD1. Germline CDR1 is GTSNPN and CDR2 is SVGIG (reference sequence). The CDR3 totals 16 residues. V trimming: 1 base; J trimming: 9 bases; junction bases outside the gene matches: 14. DNA for the CDR3: TGTGCCTGGAGTGATAAAGACAGGGGTCTAGCGAGTGAGCAGTTCTTC. Translation gives CAWSDKDRGLASEQFF.

This chain uses TRBV19 with TRBJ1-2; TRBD1 might be the D (6 bases). Germline-derived CDR1 and CDR2 are LNHDA and SQIVND (reference sequence). The length of the CDR3 is 18 residues. The ends were cut back, 3 bases at V and 2 bases at J, with 22 bases in the middle. The CDR3 DNA follows: TGTGCCAGTAGTATTTTCGGGCAGGGGATCGTGAGGAACTATGGCTACACCTTC. Translated: CASSIFGQGIVRNYGYTF.

The chain uses TRBV19 and TRBJ2-7; 10 bases are a match to TRBD1. CDR1 is LNHDA, CDR2 SQIVND, per germline (reference sequence). There are 14 residues in the CDR3. J lost 0 bases, V lost 7 bases, and 3 bases had no gene match. CDR3 residues: CASTGTGDSYEQYF. CDR3 DNA: TGTGCCAGTACCGGGACAGGGGACTCCTACGAGCAGTACTTC.